One and the same sample provided the 6 T cell receptor beta chains below, sequenced in a study of cytomegalovirus exposure and HLA in healthy donors. It was with 60 Vbeta and 13 Jbeta primers that the PCR ran. Assay: immunoSEQ multiplex PCR; the TCRdb copy retains only in-frame clones and omits some. The sample lists 160,000 or so clones, around 80% occurring once. Sequencing was performed on PBMCs. Receptors originate from a male donor in good health and CMV-seronegative.

The genes are TRBV18 and TRBJ1-5; 9 bases line up with TRBD1. Germline V gives CDR1 KGHSH, CDR2 LQKENI. The CDR3 spans 18 residues. Germline trimming cut 1 base from V and 0 bases from J; bases unmatched to any gene: 7. CDR3 in amino acids: CASSPLNRGLNSNQPQHF. The CDR3 coding sequence is TGTGCCAGCTCACCACTCAACAGGGGGCTGAATAGCAATCAGCCCCAGCATTTT.

The J gene is TRBJ2-2, the V gene TRBV6-6; 9 nucleotides match TRBD1. Germline V gives CDR1 MNHNY, CDR2 SVGAGI (reference sequence). This CDR3 is 16 amino acids long. V lost 6 bases and J lost 5; bases outside the gene matches: 10. CDR3 protein: CASSPPGQGRTGELFF. As DNA, the CDR3 is TGTGCCAGCAGCCCTCCGGGACAGGGAAGGACCGGGGAGCTGTTTTTT.

This rearrangement joins TRBV7-9 to TRBJ2-1; 7 bases are shared with TRBD2. V was clipped by 0 bases and J by 0 bases; unmatched bases: 2. From germline, CDR1 is SEHNR and CDR2 FQNEAQ (reference sequence). The CDR3 runs to 16 residues. CDR3 sequence: CASSLAGGISYNEQFF. For the CDR3, the DNA is TGTGCCAGCAGCTTAGCGGGAGGGATCTCCTACAATGAGCAGTTCTTC.

This chain's CDR3 is CASSSPGNEQYF. The CDR3 coding sequence is TGTGCCAGCAGCTCCCCGGGGAACGAGCAGTACTTC. V is TRBV7-9 and J is TRBJ2-7; a possible D gene is TRBD2 (5 bases). V was shortened by 4 bases and J by 5 bases, with 9 bases between the two germline ends. The CDR3 consists of 12 residues. Per the germline V gene, CDR1 is SEHNR and CDR2 is FQNEAQ (reference sequence).

The CDR3 DNA is TGTGCCAGTAGTACGGGGACAAAAACTAATGAAAAACTGTTTTTT. This encodes CASSTGTKTNEKLFF. V usage is TRBV19 and J usage is TRBJ1-4; the D gene is possibly TRBD1 (6 bases). Germline CDR1 LNHDA, CDR2 SQIVND (reference sequence). This CDR3 is built from 15 residues. Trimming removed 4 bases from V and 1 base from J, with 10 bases in between.

The chain combines TRBV27 with TRBJ2-2, with D uncertain. The CDR3 is 14 residues long. The germline V and J ends were trimmed by 2 bases and 0 bases, with 4 bases remaining between them. Germline-derived CDR1 and CDR2 are MNHEY and SMNVEV (reference sequence). The CDR3 sequence is CASSLIANTGELFF. In DNA, the CDR3 is TGTGCCAGCAGTTTAATAGCGAACACCGGGGAGCTGTTTTTT.